The clone carrying this TCR beta chain is a singleton in its sample. Its antigen is not identified. Recently diagnosed hyperthyroidism of less than 2 months' duration affected patients aged 18 to 65. From more than 9.5 ml of fresh peripheral blood, PBMCs were isolated. This entry comes from a study of T cells in Graves' hyperthyroidism and ophthalmopathy. About the research overall: At initial diagnosis, before any treatment had begun, peripheral blood was obtained.

Researchers amplified the TCR beta CDR3 regions from RNA transcripts. Using the HTBI primer set, a first-round RT-PCR was run on the TCR CDR3. TCRdb redid the calling of the multiplex PCR reads with MiXCR, one entry per CDR3 protein. The profile shows 150,000 or so distinct CDR3 sequences, approximately 20% of them singletons. The ends were cut back, 5 bases at V and 0 bases at J, with 13 bases in the middle. This CDR3 has 15 residues. Germline CDR1 and CDR2: LGHDT and YNNKEL (reference sequence). The study's findings and limits: Most clonotypes expanded in thyroid above 0.001 were likewise present in blood.

The chain joins TRBV3-1 to TRBJ2-5; the D is unclear. The source of this sequence is a woman aged 50 to 60 with Graves' hyperthyroidism that later progressed to Graves' ophthalmopathy. The specimen sequenced was blood. CDR3 nucleotide sequence: TGTGCCAGCAGCGTAGGTGGGCCAGACCAAGAGACCCAGTACTTC. It specifies CASSVGGPDQETQYF.